The source of this T cell receptor (beta chain) is a study of shared clonotypes between healthy human individuals. CD45RO-negative cells were positively selected for CCR7, leaving out terminally differentiated effector memory CD45RA+ cells. On this clone itself: At one of its ends the junction is not consistent with the germline gene, which may arise from a read error.

The repertoire was sequenced with immunoSEQ multiplex PCR; TCRdb's copy has only in-frame clones and lacks some. Of some 580,000 clones in the sample, roughly 98% were seen once. Germline V gives CDR1 PRHDT, CDR2 FYEKMQ (reference sequence). CDR3 length: 14 residues. The chain joins TRBV13 to TRBJ1-1, with D maybe TRBD1 (5 bases). The sample taken for sequencing was naive CD8+ T cells sorted from blood. The receptor was isolated from a man younger than 40 in good health. CDR3 sequence (DNA): TGTGCCAGCAGATTAGCGGGGGAAGTCACTGAAGCTTTCTTT. Translated, it gives CASRLAGEVTEAFF.